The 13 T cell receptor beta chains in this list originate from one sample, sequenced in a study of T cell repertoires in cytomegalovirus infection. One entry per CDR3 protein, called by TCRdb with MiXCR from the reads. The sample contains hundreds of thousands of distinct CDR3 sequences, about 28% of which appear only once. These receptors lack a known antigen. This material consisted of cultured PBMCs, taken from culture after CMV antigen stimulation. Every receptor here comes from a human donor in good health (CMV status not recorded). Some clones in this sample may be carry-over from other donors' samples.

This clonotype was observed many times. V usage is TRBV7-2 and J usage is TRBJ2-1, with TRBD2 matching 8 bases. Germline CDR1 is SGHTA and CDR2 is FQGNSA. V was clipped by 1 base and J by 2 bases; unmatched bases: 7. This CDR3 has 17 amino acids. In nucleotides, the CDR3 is TGTGCCAGCAGCTTAGTGGGTACTAGCGGAACCTACAATGAGCAGTTCTTC. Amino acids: CASSLVGTSGTYNEQFF.

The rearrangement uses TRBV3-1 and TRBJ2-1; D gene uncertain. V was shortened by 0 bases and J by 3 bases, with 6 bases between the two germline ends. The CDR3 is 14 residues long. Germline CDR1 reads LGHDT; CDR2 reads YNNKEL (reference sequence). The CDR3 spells CASSQDPDYNEQFF. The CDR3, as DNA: TGTGCCAGCAGCCAAGATCCGGACTACAATGAGCAGTTCTTC.

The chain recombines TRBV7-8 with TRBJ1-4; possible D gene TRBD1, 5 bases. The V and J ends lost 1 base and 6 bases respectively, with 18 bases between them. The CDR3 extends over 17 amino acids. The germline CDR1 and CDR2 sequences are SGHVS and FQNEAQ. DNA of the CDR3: TGTGCCAGCAGCTTAGTTCGGGGGGGGGACGGAGATGAAAAACTGTTTTTT. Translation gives CASSLVRGGDGDEKLFF.

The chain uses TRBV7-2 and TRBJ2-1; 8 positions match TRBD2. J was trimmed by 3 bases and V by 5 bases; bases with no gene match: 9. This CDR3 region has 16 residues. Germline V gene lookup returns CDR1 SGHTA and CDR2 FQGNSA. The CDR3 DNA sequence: TGTGCCAGCAGCAGCGGGGGCCAAGCTGGCTACAATGAGCAGTTCTTC. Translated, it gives CASSSGGQAGYNEQFF.

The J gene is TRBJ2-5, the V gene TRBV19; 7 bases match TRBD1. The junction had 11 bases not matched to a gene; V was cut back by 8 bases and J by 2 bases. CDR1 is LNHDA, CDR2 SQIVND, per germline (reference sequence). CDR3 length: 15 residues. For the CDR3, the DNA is TGTGCCAGTTCCAGCGGACAGGACTTACAAGAGACCCAGTACTTC. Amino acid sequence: CASSSGQDLQETQYF.

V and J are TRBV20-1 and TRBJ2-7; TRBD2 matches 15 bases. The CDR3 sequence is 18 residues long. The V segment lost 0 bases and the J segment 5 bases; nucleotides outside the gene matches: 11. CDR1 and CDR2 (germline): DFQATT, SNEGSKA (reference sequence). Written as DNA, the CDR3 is TGCAGTGCTAGAGATCGGGGGACTAGCGGGAGGCCGGAGGACGAGCAGTACTTC. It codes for CSARDRGTSGRPEDEQYF.

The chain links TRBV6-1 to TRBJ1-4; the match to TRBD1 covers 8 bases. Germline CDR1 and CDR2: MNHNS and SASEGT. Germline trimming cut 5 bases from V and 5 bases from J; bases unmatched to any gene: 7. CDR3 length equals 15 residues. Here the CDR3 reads CASSPQTGGNEKLFF. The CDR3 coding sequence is TGTGCCAGCAGTCCCCAAACAGGGGGAAATGAAAAACTGTTTTTT.

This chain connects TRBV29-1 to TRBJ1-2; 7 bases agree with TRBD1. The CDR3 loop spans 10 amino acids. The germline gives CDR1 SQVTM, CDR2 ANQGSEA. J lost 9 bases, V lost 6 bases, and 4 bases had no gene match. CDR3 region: CSVQQGRYTF. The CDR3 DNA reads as TGCAGCGTGCAACAGGGGCGCTACACCTTC.

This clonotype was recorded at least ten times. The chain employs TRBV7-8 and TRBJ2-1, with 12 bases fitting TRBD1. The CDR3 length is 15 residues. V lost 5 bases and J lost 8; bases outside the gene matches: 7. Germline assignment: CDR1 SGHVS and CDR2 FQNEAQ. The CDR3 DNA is TGTGCCAGCAGCCCATCGGGACAGGGGGCCCATGAGCAGTTCTTC. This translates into CASSPSGQGAHEQFF. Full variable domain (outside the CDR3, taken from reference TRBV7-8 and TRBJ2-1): GAGVSQSPRYKVAKRGQDVALRCDPISGHVSLFWYQQALGQGPEFLTYFQNEAQLDKSGLPSDRFFAERPEGSVSTLKIQRTQQEDSAVYLCASSPSGQGAHEQFFGPGTRLTVL.

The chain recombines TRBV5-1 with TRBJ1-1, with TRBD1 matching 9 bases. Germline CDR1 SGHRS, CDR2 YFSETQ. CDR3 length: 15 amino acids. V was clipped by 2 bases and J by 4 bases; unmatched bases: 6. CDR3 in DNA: TGCGCCAGCAGCTTTTCACAGGGGGCAGGCACTGAAGCTTTCTTT. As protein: CASSFSQGAGTEAFF.

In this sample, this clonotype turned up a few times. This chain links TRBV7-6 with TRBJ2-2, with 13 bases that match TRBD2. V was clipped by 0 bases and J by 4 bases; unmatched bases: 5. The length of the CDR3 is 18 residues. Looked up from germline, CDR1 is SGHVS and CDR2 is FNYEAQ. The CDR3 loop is CASSLAPTSGGATGELFF. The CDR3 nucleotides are TGTGCCAGCAGCTTAGCCCCCACTAGCGGGGGGGCCACCGGGGAGCTGTTTTTT.

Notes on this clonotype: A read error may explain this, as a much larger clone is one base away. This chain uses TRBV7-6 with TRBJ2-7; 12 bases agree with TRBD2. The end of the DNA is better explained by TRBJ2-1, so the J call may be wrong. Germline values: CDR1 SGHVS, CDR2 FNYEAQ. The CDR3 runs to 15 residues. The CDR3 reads CASSEGLAGSYEQFF. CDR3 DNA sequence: TGTGCCAGCAGCGAGGGACTAGCGGGCTCCTACGAGCAGTTCTTC.

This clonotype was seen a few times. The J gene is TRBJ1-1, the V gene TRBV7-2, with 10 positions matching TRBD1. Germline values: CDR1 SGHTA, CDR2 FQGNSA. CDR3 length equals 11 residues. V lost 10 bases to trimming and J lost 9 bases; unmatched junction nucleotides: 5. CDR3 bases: TGTGCCACCCGACAGGGGGCGCAAGCTTTCTTT. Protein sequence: CATRQGAQAFF. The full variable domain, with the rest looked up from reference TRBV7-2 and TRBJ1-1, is GAGVSQSPSNKVTEKGKDVELRCDPISGHTALYWYRQSLGQGLEFLIYFQGNSAPDKSGLPSDRFSAERTGGSVSTLTIQRTQQEDSAVYLCATRQGAQAFFGQGTRLTVV.